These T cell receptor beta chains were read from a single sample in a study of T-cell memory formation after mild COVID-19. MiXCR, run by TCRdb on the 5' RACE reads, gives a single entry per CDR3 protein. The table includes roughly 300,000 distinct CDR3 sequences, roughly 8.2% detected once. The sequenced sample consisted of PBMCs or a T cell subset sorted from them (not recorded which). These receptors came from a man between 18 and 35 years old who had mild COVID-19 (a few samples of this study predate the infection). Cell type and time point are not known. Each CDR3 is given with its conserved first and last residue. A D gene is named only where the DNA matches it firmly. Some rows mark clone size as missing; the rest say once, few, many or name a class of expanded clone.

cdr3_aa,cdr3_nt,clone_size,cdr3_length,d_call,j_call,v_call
CASTLARYRSYGGNQPQHF,TGCGCCAGCACCCTGGCGAGGTACAGGTCCTACGGCGGCAATCAGCCCCAGCATTTT,few,19,.,TRBJ1-5,TRBV10-1
CSARDLRGDPYEQYF,TGCAGTGCTAGAGATCTGCGGGGGGACCCATACGAGCAGTACTTC,few,15,TRBD2,TRBJ2-7,TRBV20-1
CASSSSLTGLVETQYF,TGTGCCAGCAGCTCCTCCTTGACAGGGCTCGTAGAGACCCAGTACTTC,few,16,TRBD1,TRBJ2-5,TRBV11-2
CASRSTGSNYGYTF,TGTGCCAGCAGATCGACAGGATCCAACTATGGCTACACCTTC,many,14,.,TRBJ1-2,TRBV6-5
CASSFTENTIYF,TGTGCCAGCAGTTTCACAGAAAACACCATATATTTT,.,12,.,TRBJ1-3,TRBV12-3/TRBV12-4
CASSFDDRVGSDTQYF,TGTGCCAGCAGTTTCGACGACAGGGTCGGGTCAGATACGCAGTATTTT,few,16,TRBD1,TRBJ2-3,TRBV12-3/TRBV12-4
CASWMSGELFF,TGTGCCAGTTGGATGTCCGGGGAGCTGTTTTTT,.,11,.,TRBJ2-2,TRBV7-8
CSLGNPRTDEQYF,TGCAGTCTCGGAAACCCTCGGACGGACGAGCAGTACTTC,few,13,.,TRBJ2-7,TRBV20-1
CASSPLDSFANTGELFF,TGTGCCAGCAGCCCGCTAGACTCCTTCGCGAACACCGGGGAGCTGTTTTTT,few,17,.,TRBJ2-2,TRBV3-1
CASSFGGLRETQYF,TGTGCCAGCAGTTTCGGGGGCTTGCGGGAGACCCAGTACTTC,.,14,.,TRBJ2-5,TRBV6-2/TRBV6-3
CASSVRDQAKEQYF,TGTGCCAGCAGCGTCCGGGACCAAGCTAAGGAGCAGTACTTC,.,14,.,TRBJ2-7,TRBV9
CASSGSGRPETQYF,TGTGCCAGCAGTGGATCGGGACGGCCAGAGACCCAGTACTTC,.,14,.,TRBJ2-5,TRBV6-6
CASSLGQVYGYTF,TGTGCCAGCAGTTTAGGTCAGGTCTATGGCTACACCTTC,few,13,.,TRBJ1-2,TRBV12-3/TRBV12-4
CASSVEGGQGWSSPLHF,TGTGCCAGCAGCGTAGAAGGGGGACAGGGGTGGAGTTCACCCCTCCACTTT,.,17,TRBD1,TRBJ1-6,TRBV9
CASSSRGSGGQGSYNEQFF,TGTGCCAGTAGTTCCCGGGGTAGCGGGGGGCAAGGCTCCTACAATGAGCAGTTCTTC,.,19,TRBD2,TRBJ2-1,TRBV19
CASYRDTTNTGELFF,TGCGCCAGCTACCGGGACACCACGAACACCGGGGAGCTGTTTTTT,many,15,.,TRBJ2-2,TRBV5-1
CASSYEGSDTQYF,TGTGCCAGCAGTTACGAGGGGTCGGATACGCAGTATTTT,.,13,.,TRBJ2-3,TRBV6-5
CSAGTGLNQPQHF,TGCAGTGCCGGGACAGGATTAAATCAGCCCCAGCATTTT,.,13,TRBD1,TRBJ1-5,TRBV20-1
CASSTPLIGVGANVLTF,TGCGCCAGCAGCACGCCTCTTATCGGGGTCGGGGCCAACGTCCTGACTTTC,few,17,.,TRBJ2-6,TRBV5-1
CASYPGGSYNEQFF,TGTGCCAGCTACCCCGGGGGCTCCTACAATGAGCAGTTCTTC,many,14,.,TRBJ2-1,TRBV7-8
CASSQGAHYGEQETQYF,TGCGCCAGCAGCCAAGGGGCTCATTATGGGGAACAAGAGACCCAGTACTTC,many,17,.,TRBJ2-5,TRBV4-3
CAISEPGTGWTEAFF,TGTGCCATCAGTGAGCCCGGGACAGGGTGGACTGAAGCTTTCTTT,few,15,TRBD1,TRBJ1-1,TRBV10-3
CASSTGTSGGHRNTQYF,TGCGCCAGCAGCACCGGGACTAGCGGGGGGCATCGGAATACGCAGTATTTT,.,17,TRBD2,TRBJ2-3,TRBV5-1
CSARGDVGLEQYF,TGCAGTGCGCGAGGGGACGTCGGCTTGGAGCAGTACTTC,.,13,.,TRBJ2-7,TRBV20-1
CSALTGDYGYTF,TGCAGCGCCCTAACAGGGGACTATGGCTACACCTTC,.,12,TRBD1,TRBJ1-2,TRBV29-1
CSVEGSLTQYF,TGCAGCGTTGAGGGCTCTTTAACCCAGTACTTC,.,11,.,TRBJ2-5,TRBV29-1
CASSIDGVVQYF,TGCGCCAGCAGCATTGACGGGGTAGTGCAGTACTTC,few,12,.,TRBJ2-7,TRBV5-1
CSARDGADTEAFF,TGCAGTGCTAGAGATGGGGCTGACACTGAAGCTTTCTTT,.,13,.,TRBJ1-1,TRBV20-1
CASSQTGAFNTEAFF,TGCGCCAGCAGCCAGACAGGGGCGTTTAACACTGAAGCTTTCTTT,.,15,TRBD1,TRBJ1-1,TRBV4-1
CSARVGRDTYNEQFF,TGCAGTGCTAGAGTTGGCAGGGACACCTACAATGAGCAGTTCTTC,.,15,.,TRBJ2-1,TRBV20-1
CASSFRRNTEAFF,TGTGCCAGCAGTTTTCGGAGGAACACTGAAGCTTTCTTT,few,13,.,TRBJ1-1,TRBV28
CSVVGTGSNNEQFF,TGCAGCGTTGTGGGGACAGGGAGCAACAATGAGCAGTTCTTC,.,14,TRBD1,TRBJ2-1,TRBV29-1
CASIKENGNTIYF,TGTGCCAGCATCAAAGAAAACGGAAACACCATATATTTT,.,13,.,TRBJ1-3,TRBV7-2
CASSIGTLEIAREQYF,TGTGCCAGTAGTATTGGGACACTCGAAATTGCTCGGGAGCAGTACTTC,.,16,.,TRBJ2-7,TRBV19
CASGPQSSYEQYF,TGCGCCAGCGGGCCCCAGTCCTCCTACGAGCAGTACTTC,.,13,.,TRBJ2-7,TRBV5-1
CSGLGDTEAFF,TGCAGCGGGCTGGGAGACACTGAAGCTTTCTTT,.,11,.,TRBJ1-1,TRBV29-1
CASSLRGAGVVTEAFF,TGTGCCAGCAGCTTACGGGGGGCGGGGGTCGTCACTGAAGCTTTCTTT,few,16,.,TRBJ1-1,TRBV7-8
CASSQDPALVYNEQFF,TGTGCCAGCAGCCAAGACCCGGCACTAGTGTACAATGAGCAGTTCTTC,few,16,.,TRBJ2-1,TRBV3-1
CSVEDQVTWYGYTF,TGCAGCGTTGAAGATCAGGTGACGTGGTATGGCTACACCTTC,many,14,.,TRBJ1-2,TRBV29-1
CSVGGYRADTQYF,TGCAGCGTTGGGGGTTATAGGGCAGATACGCAGTATTTT,.,13,.,TRBJ2-3,TRBV29-1
CASSSGQGVYEQYF,TGTGCCAGCAGCTCCGGACAAGGGGTCTACGAGCAGTACTTC,few,14,.,TRBJ2-7,TRBV9
CASRGGYTDTQYF,TGTGCCAGCAGAGGGGGATACACAGATACGCAGTATTTT,few,13,.,TRBJ2-3,TRBV25-1
CASSPRLAGASTDTQYF,TGTGCCAGCAGTCCTCGACTAGCGGGGGCTAGCACAGATACGCAGTATTTT,.,17,TRBD2,TRBJ2-3,TRBV6-2/TRBV6-3
CASRAGTTNTGELFF,TGCGCCAGCAGAGCCGGGACAACGAACACCGGGGAGCTGTTTTTT,few,15,.,TRBJ2-2,TRBV5-1
CASSSTTDLSGYTF,TGCGCCAGCAGCTCCACGACGGACCTCTCTGGCTACACCTTC,few,14,.,TRBJ1-2,TRBV5-1
CASSVAETGGVFGYTF,TGTGCCAGCAGCGTAGCCGAGACAGGGGGCGTTTTTGGCTACACCTTC,.,16,TRBD1,TRBJ1-2,TRBV9
CASSIPPKAEAFF,TGTGCCAGTAGTATCCCCCCGAAGGCTGAAGCTTTCTTT,few,13,.,TRBJ1-1,TRBV19
CASRVHAEAFF,TGTGCCAGCAGAGTACACGCTGAAGCTTTCTTT,many,11,.,TRBJ1-1,TRBV12-3/TRBV12-4
CASSPRGLTDTQYF,TGTGCCAGCTCACCCAGGGGCCTCACAGATACGCAGTATTTT,many,14,.,TRBJ2-3,TRBV18
CATGGTTGGSYNEQFF,TGTGCCACCGGGGGGACGACAGGGGGTTCCTACAATGAGCAGTTCTTC,many,16,TRBD1,TRBJ2-1,TRBV24-1
CASSLGPAIRSGEAFF,TGTGCCAGCAGCTTGGGTCCAGCCATACGGAGTGGTGAAGCTTTCTTT,many,16,.,TRBJ1-1,TRBV5-6
CASSPGGSKDEQFF,TGTGCCAGCAGTCCAGGGGGGTCGAAAGATGAGCAGTTCTTC,many,14,.,TRBJ2-1,TRBV28
CSARVEGNTGELFF,TGCAGTGCTAGAGTGGAGGGGAACACCGGGGAGCTGTTTTTT,few,14,.,TRBJ2-2,TRBV20-1
CASGLGQMNTEAFF,TGTGCTAGTGGTCTCGGACAGATGAACACTGAAGCTTTCTTT,.,14,.,TRBJ1-1,TRBV12-5
CASSYFGGSRGEQFF,TGTGCCAGCAGTTACTTCGGGGGGTCGCGTGGGGAGCAGTTCTTC,few,15,TRBD2,TRBJ2-1,TRBV6-2/TRBV6-3
CATSAGDGTLYEQYF,TGTGCCACCAGCGCTGGGGACGGAACCCTCTACGAGCAGTACTTC,many,15,.,TRBJ2-7,TRBV15
CSARDPSGEETEAFF,TGCAGTGCTAGAGATCCGTCAGGGGAAGAAACTGAAGCTTTCTTT,few,15,.,TRBJ1-1,TRBV20-1